This T cell receptor (beta chain) was documented in a study of T cell responses to AZD1222 COVID-19 vaccine. Study-wide results and caveats: Only six or seven AZD1222 recipients tested seropositive at baseline. Donors, mostly white British, included more females; clonal diversity was possibly underestimated. In all cases, repertoires were sampled only after the peak T cell response. There were vaccine-associated CD4 TCRs across spike, dominant at 160-218 and 743-854.

Only in-frame clones appear in the TCRdb table, and some are missing; sequencing was by immunoSEQ multiplex PCR. This sample has 150,000 to 200,000 clones, with around 92% found just once. Germline V gene data show CDR1 as SGHRS and CDR2 as YFSETQ. V was clipped by 0 bases and J by 6 bases, with 9 bases between them. This CDR3 comprises 14 residues. As for this clone: What it recognizes is unknown.

The clonotype originates from an adult who received the AZD1222 COVID-19 vaccine. Specimen: peripheral blood, collected 28 days after the second AZD1222 dose. The V call is TRBV5-1, the J call TRBJ2-2; D might be TRBD1 (5 bases). CDR3 amino acids: CASSLVLGAGELFF. The CDR3, as DNA: TGCGCCAGCAGCTTGGTTCTAGGGGCCGGGGAGCTGTTTTTT.